The rows below give T cell receptor beta chains drawn from one sample of a study of T-cell reconstitution after alpha-beta-depleted transplantation in children. TCRdb used MiXCR to reprocess the PCR reads, holding one entry per CDR3 protein. The sample has about 830,000 distinct CDR3 sequences; about 15% are singletons. The sample here was PBMCs, mostly from graft donor cells, taken 360 days after TCRalphabeta/CD19-depleted stem cell transplant. These receptors all stem from a male patient aged 10-17 years who had a stem cell transplant for acute lymphoblastic leukemia, so the T cells may come from the graft donor. The CDR3 runs from the conserved cysteine through the conserved F or W. A D gene is named only where the DNA matches it firmly. For some rows the clone size is stated as once, few or many, or as a class when expanded; others skip it.

>.|19|TRBV11-2|TRBJ2-1|few
CASSPRRVRVNKGGNEQFF
TGTGCCAGCAGCCCGCGTAGAGTGAGGGTAAATAAGGGCGGCAATGAGCAGTTCTTC
>.|13|TRBV7-6|TRBJ2-5|few
CASSLRALETQYF
TGTGCCAGCAGCTTAAGGGCCTTGGAGACCCAGTACTTC
>.|13|TRBV6-1|TRBJ2-1|few
CASSPKSRNEQFF
TGTGCCAGCAGCCCCAAATCTAGGAATGAGCAGTTCTTC
>.|16|TRBV2|TRBJ2-5|.
CASSEMLGQSLGAQYF
TGTGCCAGCAGTGAGATGTTAGGACAGAGCCTGGGGGCCCAGTACTTC
>.|14|TRBV3-1|TRBJ1-6|few
CASERGDYNSPLHF
TGTGCCAGCGAACGGGGGGACTATAATTCACCCCTCCACTTT
>TRBD2|15|TRBV28|TRBJ2-3|few
CATGFLAGLTDTQYF
TGTGCCACCGGTTTCCTAGCGGGGCTCACAGATACGCAGTATTTT
>TRBD2|13|TRBV3-1|TRBJ2-3|.
CASSRRETDTQYF
TGTGCCAGCAGTCGGCGGGAGACAGATACGCAGTATTTT
>TRBD1|12|TRBV5-1|TRBJ1-1|many
CASSTGATEAFF
TGCGCCAGCAGCACAGGGGCCACTGAAGCTTTCTTT
>TRBD1|20|TRBV7-7|TRBJ2-3|few
CASSLVGTGTCSCKADTQYF
TGTGCCAGCAGCTTAGTAGGGACAGGGACATGTTCTTGCAAGGCAGATACGCAGTATTTT
>.|12|TRBV12-3/TRBV12-4|TRBJ1-1|few
CASSLREAEAFF
TGTGCCAGCAGTTTAAGGGAGGCTGAAGCTTTCTTT
>.|14|TRBV18|TRBJ2-7|.
CASSPLSLPYEQYF
TGTGCCAGCTCACCTCTCTCCCTCCCCTACGAGCAGTACTTC
>.|11|TRBV10-3|TRBJ2-7|.
CAISAGFEQYF
TGTGCCATCAGCGCAGGGTTCGAGCAGTACTTC
>.|14|TRBV7-9|TRBJ2-5|few
CASSLRSSRETQYF
TGTGCCAGCAGCTTACGGTCGTCCCGAGAGACCCAGTACTTC
>.|12|TRBV12-3/TRBV12-4|TRBJ2-7|many
CASSALGDEQYF
TGTGCCAGCAGCGCCTTAGGGGACGAGCAGTACTTC
>TRBD1|15|TRBV7-9|TRBJ2-7|few
CASSPQGALTYEQYF
TGTGCCAGCAGCCCACAGGGGGCCTTGACCTACGAGCAGTACTTC
>.|12|TRBV5-1|TRBJ2-1|.
CASSQRRDEQFF
TGCGCCAGCAGCCAGAGGAGGGATGAGCAGTTCTTC
>TRBD1|14|TRBV2|TRBJ1-4|.
CASDGTGRSEKLFF
TGTGCCAGCGACGGGACAGGGCGGAGTGAAAAACTGTTTTTT
>TRBD2|17|TRBV27|TRBJ2-1|few
CASSLGREGVPYNEQFF
TGTGCCAGCAGTTTAGGACGGGAGGGGGTCCCCTACAATGAGCAGTTCTTC
>.|12|TRBV29-1|TRBJ1-1|.
CSASGSPTEAFF
TGCAGCGCTTCAGGGTCCCCCACTGAAGCTTTCTTT
>.|16|TRBV20-1|TRBJ2-5|.
CSARDLFYRGLETQYF
TGCAGTGCTAGAGATCTTTTTTACAGGGGACTAGAGACCCAGTACTTC
>.|16|TRBV12-3/TRBV12-4|TRBJ2-1|.
CASSLVHRSSYNEQFF
TGTGCCAGCAGTTTGGTACATCGGAGCTCCTACAATGAGCAGTTCTTC
>TRBD2|19|TRBV3-1|TRBJ2-5|.
CASSQEAGWEREAQETQYF
TGTGCCAGCAGCCAAGAGGCGGGTTGGGAGCGGGAGGCCCAAGAGACCCAGTACTTC
>.|12|TRBV29-1|TRBJ1-1|many
CSGSLTNTEAFF
TGCAGCGGAAGTTTGACGAACACTGAAGCTTTCTTT
>TRBD1|15|TRBV18|TRBJ2-1|.
CASSPGTGVVNEQFF
TGTGCCAGCTCTCCCGGGACAGGGGTAGTGAATGAGCAGTTCTTC
>TRBD1|11|TRBV10-3|TRBJ2-7|.
CAIGTDYEQYF
TGTGCCATTGGGACAGACTACGAGCAGTACTTC
>.|16|TRBV5-1|TRBJ2-2|.
CASSLVSKRNTGELFF
TGCGCCAGCAGCTTGGTTTCTAAGCGGAACACCGGGGAGCTGTTTTTT
>TRBD2|16|TRBV3-1|TRBJ2-3|.
CASRKGLAGSTDTQYF
TGTGCCAGCAGAAAGGGACTAGCGGGATCCACAGATACGCAGTATTTT
>.|13|TRBV5-1|TRBJ2-1|.
CASSLIPEDEQFF
TGCGCCAGCAGCTTGATCCCAGAGGATGAGCAGTTCTTC
>.|12|TRBV2|TRBJ2-7|.
CASSEGKHEQYF
TGTGCCAGCAGTGAAGGGAAGCACGAGCAGTACTTC
>.|14|TRBV19|TRBJ2-5|many
CASSLGRHQETQYF
TGTGCCAGTAGCCTAGGACGTCACCAAGAGACCCAGTACTTC
>.|14|TRBV24-1|TRBJ2-2|.
CATSDWSGTGELFF
TGTGCCACCAGTGATTGGTCAGGAACCGGGGAGCTGTTTTTT
>TRBD2|15|TRBV5-1|TRBJ2-1|.
CASSLVGLAGGEQFF
TGCGCCAGCAGCTTGGTGGGACTAGCGGGAGGGGAGCAGTTCTTC
>.|14|TRBV18|TRBJ2-1|.
CASSPPGFYNEQFF
TGTGCCAGCTCACCGCCAGGTTTCTACAATGAGCAGTTCTTC
>.|14|TRBV7-9|TRBJ2-5|.
CASSFRSRGETQYF
TGTGCCAGCAGCTTCAGGTCCAGGGGAGAGACCCAGTACTTC
>.|11|TRBV20-1|TRBJ1-1|few
CSARWTTEAFF
TGCAGTGCCCGGTGGACCACTGAAGCTTTCTTT
>TRBD1|12|TRBV3-1|TRBJ1-2|.
CATRQGKVGYTF
TGTGCCACCCGACAGGGCAAGGTTGGCTACACCTTC
>.|12|TRBV2|TRBJ1-2|.
CASIPSPIGYTF
TGTGCCAGCATTCCTAGTCCAATTGGCTACACCTTC
>.|13|TRBV5-1|TRBJ1-1|many
CASSLGPNTEAFF
TGTGCCAGCAGCTTAGGCCCCAACACTGAAGCTTTCTTT
>.|16|TRBV5-1|TRBJ2-1|few
CASSLPGQGSYNEQFF
TGCGCCAGCAGCTTGCCGGGCCAGGGTTCCTACAATGAGCAGTTCTTC